These 27 T cell receptor beta chains were all obtained from the same sample, sequenced in a study of T cell repertoires in cytomegalovirus infection. Their recognized antigens are unknown. TCRdb itself ran the reads through MiXCR, one entry per CDR3 protein. The table shows around 570,000 distinct CDR3 sequences, with 35% to 50% occurring only once. Sequencing was performed on cultured PBMCs, taken from culture after CMV antigen stimulation. These receptors all come from a human donor in good health (CMV status not recorded). Some clones in this sample may be carry-over from other donors' samples.

V usage is TRBV7-9 and J usage is TRBJ1-1; D uncertain. Germline loops: CDR1 SEHNR, CDR2 FQNEAQ (reference sequence). There are 17 residues in the CDR3. Trimming shortened V by 6 bases and J by 2 bases, and 22 bases separated the two germline ends. This CDR3 reads CASRLGPGRKTNTEAFF. Here the CDR3 DNA reads TGTGCCAGCAGACTCGGACCCGGGAGGAAGACAAACACTGAAGCTTTCTTT.

CDR3 nucleotide sequence: TGCAGTGCTACGGGGAGATGGGCTAGCCTGGAGCAGTACTTC. It yields the protein CSATGRWASLEQYF. The V and J genes are TRBV20-1 and TRBJ2-7, with D perhaps TRBD2 (5 bases). CDR3 length: 14 amino acids. The V gene's germline CDR1 is DFQATT and CDR2 SNEGSKA (reference sequence). V lost 4 bases, J lost 7 bases, and 20 bases lay in between.

This chain joins TRBV29-1 and TRBJ1-3; 7 nucleotides agree with TRBD1. J was trimmed by 4 bases and V by 1 base; bases with no gene match: 1. CDR3 size: 13 residues. Germline CDR1 reads SQVTM; CDR2 reads ANQGSEA. For the CDR3, the DNA is TGCAGCGTTGAAGGGACAGGAGGAAACACCATATATTTT. Its translation: CSVEGTGGNTIYF.

This clonotype came up many times. The chain employs TRBV7-2 and TRBJ1-3, with D hard to call. The length of the CDR3 is 15 residues. The germline gives CDR1 SGHTA, CDR2 FQGNSA. The ends were cut back, 4 bases at V and 0 bases at J, with 10 bases in the middle. As DNA, the CDR3 is TGTGCCAGCAGCTCCTCGTTAGCCTCTGGAAACACCATATATTTT. Translated: CASSSSLASGNTIYF.

The rearrangement joins TRBV10-3 to TRBJ2-7, with 9 bases fitting TRBD2. The V gene's germline CDR1 is ENHRY and CDR2 SYGVKD. The CDR3 loop spans 16 amino acids. With V trimmed by 6 bases and J by 7 bases, 16 bases remained unmatched. CDR3 protein: CAISGQAGGGGEEQYF. CDR3 nucleotides: TGTGCCATCAGCGGGCAGGCTGGCGGGGGGGGAGAGGAGCAGTACTTC.

V and J are TRBV12-3 or TRBV12-4 and TRBJ1-5, with D tentatively TRBD1 (5 bases). The CDR3 consists of 15 residues. Trimming removed 4 bases at V and 4 bases at J, with 14 bases between. The CDR3 nucleotides are TGTGCCAGCAGTTACTCCGGGACTTCGAATCAGCCCCAGCATTTT. Translation gives CASSYSGTSNQPQHF.

This clonotype occurred a few times. This chain links TRBV7-6 with TRBJ2-1; TRBD2 aligns across 11 bases. Trimming removed 5 bases from V and 14 bases from J; junction bases left unmatched: 8. CDR3 length: 13 residues. Germline V gene lookup returns CDR1 SGHVS and CDR2 FNYEAQ. The CDR3 loop is CASSLLAGGPEFF. CDR3 in DNA: TGTGCCAGCAGCCTCTTAGCGGGAGGGCCGGAGTTCTTC.

The V call is TRBV7-4, the J call TRBJ2-5; TRBD2 is a possible D gene (5 bases). Germline CDR1 and CDR2: SGHVT and SQSDAQ. Between the trimmed V and J ends, which lost 4 bases and 1 base, there was a span of 7 bases. This CDR3 has 13 amino acids. CDR3 amino acids: CASSWSGQETQYF. CDR3 bases: TGTGCCAGCAGCTGGAGCGGCCAAGAGACCCAGTACTTC.

This clonotype was detected many times. The chain has TRBV2 and TRBJ2-5; D is unclear. The CDR3 contains 15 residues. The V gene lost 3 bases and the J gene lost 5 bases, with 16 bases spanning the gap. Germline V CDR1 and CDR2: SNHLY, FYNNEI. CDR3 amino acids: CASSDSAGVFETQYF. The DNA for the CDR3 is TGTGCCAGCAGTGATTCGGCAGGCGTATTCGAGACCCAGTACTTC.

This clonotype was seen more than once but under ten times. No DNA is shown, since the ends of the CDR3 on it are uncertain; the CDR3 is the one TCRdb lists. V gene TRBV12-5 combines with J gene TRBJ2-1; the D call in the table, TRBD1, was not verified against the DNA. Counting both end residues, the CDR3 totals 15 amino acids. Germline CDR1 LGHNT, CDR2 FRNRAP. The CDR3 sequence: CASGLVMGQAFEQFF.

The V gene is TRBV7-2, the J gene TRBJ2-7; D not resolved. This CDR3 contains 16 residues. The V end was cut by 5 bases, the J end by 3 bases, with 20 bases between. Germline loops: CDR1 SGHTA, CDR2 FQGNSA. The CDR3 loop is CASSDTHPGVIYEQYF. CDR3 DNA: TGTGCCAGCAGCGACACACACCCAGGCGTGATCTACGAGCAGTACTTC.

The chain is built from TRBV18 and TRBJ1-6; D not resolved. The ends were cut back, 6 bases at V and 7 bases at J, with 19 bases in the middle. The germline V gene has CDR1 KGHSH and CDR2 LQKENI. This CDR3 has 16 amino acids. CDR3 loop: CASSPRRVGNNSPLHF. The CDR3 DNA follows: TGTGCCAGCTCCCCTCGGCGGGTGGGGAACAATTCACCCCTCCACTTT.

This clonotype has only a few counts. The chain links TRBV7-9 to TRBJ2-1, with 9 nucleotides matching TRBD2. The CDR3 totals 20 residues. Germline CDR1 and CDR2: SEHNR and FQNEAQ (reference sequence). J was trimmed by 0 bases and V by 1 base; bases with no gene match: 13. The CDR3: CASSLVGLAGSKSSYNEQFF. Written as DNA, the CDR3 is TGTGCCAGCAGCTTAGTAGGGCTAGCGGGATCCAAGAGCTCCTACAATGAGCAGTTCTTC.

The J gene is TRBJ1-1, the V gene TRBV2; D possibly corresponds to TRBD1 (5 bases). V dropped 5 bases and J dropped 5 bases, with 15 bases sitting between them. Germline CDR1 is SNHLY and CDR2 is FYNNEI. The CDR3 length is 14 residues. The CDR3 region has the DNA TGTGCCAGCAGTCTTGACAGCTTCTCGACTGAAGCTTTCTTT. Its protein is CASSLDSFSTEAFF.

This clonotype was seen repeatedly, ten times or more. The chain couples TRBV12-5 to TRBJ1-5; 11 bases match TRBD1. Germline V gives CDR1 LGHNT, CDR2 FRNRAP. With 0 bases clipped from V and 2 bases from J, the junction kept 3 bases outside the gene matches. This CDR3 has 17 amino acids. This chain's CDR3 is CASGLVLGQGGNQPQHF. The CDR3 DNA follows: TGTGCTAGTGGTTTGGTACTGGGACAGGGGGGCAATCAGCCCCAGCATTTT.

The chain joins TRBV20-1 to TRBJ1-4; D may be TRBD1 (6 bases). V lost 6 bases and J lost 6, with 17 bases in between. Germline CDR1 DFQATT, CDR2 SNEGSKA (reference sequence). The CDR3 runs 14 residues. As DNA, the CDR3 is TGCAGTGCCCCGCCCGGGGGACAAGATGAAAAACTGTTTTTT. Translation gives CSAPPGGQDEKLFF.

V is TRBV14 and J is TRBJ1-2; 9 bases are shared with TRBD1. Trimming removed 0 bases from V and 4 bases from J; junction bases left unmatched: 3. This CDR3 has 15 residues. The V gene's germline CDR1 is SGHDN and CDR2 FVKESK. The CDR3 DNA reads TGTGCCAGCAGCCAAGAGGGACAGGGCCGCTATGGCTACACCTTC. Encoded protein: CASSQEGQGRYGYTF.

This clonotype was detected only a few times. V gene TRBV9 combines with J gene TRBJ1-1; D possibly corresponds to TRBD1 (6 bases). Germline V CDR1 and CDR2: SGDLS, YYNGEE. V lost 4 bases, J lost 1 base, and 14 bases lay in between. This CDR3 has 15 residues. The CDR3 DNA sequence: TGTGCCAGCAGCTCGTTACAGGGTACGAACACTGAAGCTTTCTTT. Amino acids: CASSSLQGTNTEAFF.

This clonotype was seen a handful of times. CDR3 sequence: CASSLSKEDTQYF. Here the CDR3 DNA reads TGTGCCAGCAGCTTATCCAAGGAAGATACGCAGTATTTT. This chain joins TRBV7-8 and TRBJ2-3, with no clear D. V was clipped by 2 bases and J by 5 bases, with 8 bases between them. The CDR3 is 13 residues long. Germline V gene data show CDR1 as SGHVS and CDR2 as FQNEAQ.

This clonotype was seen only a few times. The rearrangement joins TRBV12-3 or TRBV12-4 to TRBJ2-7, with 9 nucleotides matching TRBD2. V trimming: 5 bases; J trimming: 0 bases; junction bases outside the gene matches: 5. The CDR3 extends over 15 amino acids. The CDR3 sequence is CASSHGGRASYEQYF. DNA of the CDR3: TGTGCCAGCAGTCACGGCGGGAGGGCCTCCTACGAGCAGTACTTC.

V gene TRBV11-2 combines with J gene TRBJ2-4; no clear D. V was clipped by 1 base and J by 8 bases, with 9 bases between them. This CDR3 contains 13 residues. Germline V gene lookup returns CDR1 SGHAT and CDR2 FQNNGV. The chain's CDR3 is CASSLGVLDIQYF. CDR3 nucleotide sequence: TGTGCCAGCAGCTTAGGGGTACTGGACATTCAGTACTTC.

Notes on this clonotype: At one end, the junction sequence differs from germline, possibly due to a read error. The rearrangement joins TRBV11-2 to TRBJ2-5; D uncertain. This CDR3 spans 14 amino acids. Germline V gene data show CDR1 as SGHAT and CDR2 as FQNNGV. The CDR3 DNA sequence: TGTGCCAGCAGCTTAGGACCCCACCAACAGACCCAGTACTTC. Encoded protein: CASSLGPHQQTQYF.

This chain joins TRBV11-2 and TRBJ1-2; 8 bases fit TRBD1. J lost 4 bases, V lost 6 bases, and 7 bases had no gene match. The CDR3 sequence is 14 residues long. The germline gives CDR1 SGHAT, CDR2 FQNNGV. The CDR3: CASSDPGTGYGYTF. Written as DNA, the CDR3 is TGTGCCAGCAGTGACCCCGGGACAGGCTATGGCTACACCTTC.

The CDR3 here is CASRERGYQETQYF. In DNA form, the CDR3 reads TGTGCCAGCAGGGAGCGGGGGTACCAAGAGACCCAGTACTTC. This sequence joins TRBV6-6 and TRBJ2-5; 8 nucleotides agree with TRBD2. Per germline, CDR1 MNHNY and CDR2 SVGAGI (reference sequence). CDR3 length: 14 residues. J was trimmed by 0 bases and V by 6 bases; bases with no gene match: 3.

This chain connects TRBV7-4 to TRBJ2-7; TRBD2 is a possible D gene (5 bases). Germline-derived CDR1 and CDR2 are SGHVT and SQSDAQ. The CDR3 length is 15 residues. Deletions cut 4 bases from V and 7 bases from J, with 20 bases between. CDR3 loop: CASSSTHRDYAEQYF. The CDR3 DNA reads as TGTGCCAGCAGCTCCACCCACAGAGACTACGCAGAGCAGTACTTC.

The chain carries TRBV7-9 and TRBJ2-7, with 13 nucleotides matching TRBD2. CDR1 SEHNR and CDR2 FQNEAQ come from the germline V gene (reference sequence). V dropped 4 bases and J dropped 2; count of bases not matched to a gene: 2. CDR3 length: 15 amino acids. For the CDR3, the DNA is TGTGCCAGCAGCTGGGGGACTAGCGGGGCCTACGAGCAGTACTTC. Translation: CASSWGTSGAYEQYF.

This chain connects TRBV9 to TRBJ1-6; D is undetermined. Trimming shortened V by 0 bases and J by 9 bases, and 7 bases separated the two germline ends. The CDR3 sequence is 13 residues long. Germline V gene lookup returns CDR1 SGDLS and CDR2 YYNGEE. CDR3 in DNA: TGTGCCAGCAGCGTAGCTAGCTCTTCACCCCTCCACTTT. Residues: CASSVASSSPLHF.